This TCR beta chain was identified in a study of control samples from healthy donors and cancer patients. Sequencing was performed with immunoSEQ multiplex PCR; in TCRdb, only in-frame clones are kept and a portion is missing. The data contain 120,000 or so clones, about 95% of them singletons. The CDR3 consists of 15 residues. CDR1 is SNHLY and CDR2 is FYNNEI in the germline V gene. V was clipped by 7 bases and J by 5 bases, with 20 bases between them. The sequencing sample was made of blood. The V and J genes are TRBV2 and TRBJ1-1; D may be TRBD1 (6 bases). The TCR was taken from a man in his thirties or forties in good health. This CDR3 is CASMWRGAYTTEAFF. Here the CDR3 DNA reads TGTGCCAGCATGTGGCGGGGGGCGTATACAACTGAAGCTTTCTTT.